This T cell receptor (beta chain) was recovered during a study of human T cells and chemical hapten exposure. Across the study: For sensitization, 2% DPC was applied to a 2 cm by 2 cm patch of upper inner arm skin. Study-level findings and limits: The study found expanded TCRs formed significantly more large CDR3 similarity clusters than controls.

The table lists this clonotype with a few counts. The antigen remains unidentified. Time point defined: pre-sensitization, week 0. Treatment: therapeutic diphenylcyclopropenone sensitization with weekly scalp DPC. The starting material, unfractionated whole blood, was used for total RNA extraction. In the source study's methods: Per sample, the median was around 100,000 TCRs, with values from roughly 25,000 to 750,000. TCRdb called the RACE reads again in MiXCR, with one record for every CDR3 protein. The V and J calls, along with clone size, are taken from TCRdb and not from the paper's own processing. The repertoire consists of approximately 52,000 distinct CDR3 sequences, with approximately 9.6% occurring once and the leading ten covering more than 9%. Material: whole blood, obtained in connection with sensitization to the hapten diphenylcyclopropenone (DPC). The source is a woman aged 25 to 39 with alopecia areata. Some clones in this sample may be carry-over from other donors' samples.

The CDR3: CASSFGIQGEQYF. The CDR3 region has the DNA TGTGCCAGCAGCTTTGGCATTCAAGGCGAGCAGTACTTC. The gene calls are TRBV7-8 and TRBJ2-7; D gene ambiguous. The V and J ends lost 3 bases and 6 bases respectively, with 12 bases between them. Germline CDR1 and CDR2: SGHVS and FQNEAQ. The CDR3 has 13 residues.